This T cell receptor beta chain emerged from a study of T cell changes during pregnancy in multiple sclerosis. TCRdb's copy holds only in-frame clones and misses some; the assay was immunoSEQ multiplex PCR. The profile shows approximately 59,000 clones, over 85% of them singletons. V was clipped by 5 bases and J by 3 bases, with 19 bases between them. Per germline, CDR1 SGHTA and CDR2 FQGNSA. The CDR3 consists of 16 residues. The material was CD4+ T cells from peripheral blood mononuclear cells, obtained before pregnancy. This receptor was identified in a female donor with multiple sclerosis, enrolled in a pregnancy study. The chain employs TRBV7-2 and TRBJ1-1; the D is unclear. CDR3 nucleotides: TGTGCCAGCAGCCCCCGTGTGGGTGCGGAACACACTGAAGCTTTCTTT. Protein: CASSPRVGAEHTEAFF.